The 22 T cell receptor beta chains below come from one sample, sequenced in a study of blood T cells in healthy people across ages. Primed by a sample-barcoded 5' primer and a J-beta primer mix, a second PCR proceeded for roughly 6 to 12 cycles. Each CDR3 protein gets one entry after TCRdb re-called the 5' RACE reads with MiXCR. The table records fewer than 2,000,000 distinct CDR3 sequences, around 42% of them present only once. The sequenced material came from blood. The source of these receptors is a human donor in good health.

The rearrangement joins TRBV25-1 to TRBJ1-1; D may be TRBD1 (5 bases). Trimming removed 2 bases at V and 4 bases at J, with 11 bases between. This CDR3 is built from 14 residues. In germline, CDR1 is MGHDK, CDR2 SYGVNS. Here the CDR3 reads CASSEGTWGTEAFF. The CDR3, as DNA: TGTGCCAGCAGTGAAGGGACGTGGGGCACTGAAGCTTTCTTT.

The table lists this clonotype with many counts. The chain joins TRBV4-2 to TRBJ2-7; the match to TRBD1 covers 10 bases. The CDR3 has 16 amino acids. V was clipped by 4 bases and J by 3 bases; unmatched bases: 9. Germline CDR1 reads LGHNA; CDR2 reads YNFKEQ. CDR3 DNA: TGTGCCAGCAGCCCCCAGGTAGGGACAGGGGTCTACGAGCAGTACTTC. It is translated as CASSPQVGTGVYEQYF.

The chain uses TRBV9 and TRBJ2-1; perhaps D is TRBD1 or TRBD2 (6 bases each). This CDR3 has 16 amino acids. Germline V gene lookup returns CDR1 SGDLS and CDR2 YYNGEE. The germline V and J ends were trimmed by 0 bases and 2 bases, with 12 bases remaining between them. For the CDR3, the DNA is TGTGCCAGCAGCGTAGGAGTAGGGGGGCCCTACAATGAGCAGTTCTTC. Translating it yields CASSVGVGGPYNEQFF.

This clonotype was seen more than once but under ten times. The chain links TRBV5-1 to TRBJ1-2; 7 positions agree with TRBD1. The CDR3 contains 14 residues. CDR1 and CDR2 (germline): SGHRS, YFSETQ. The V and J ends lost 1 base and 12 bases, in that order; junction bases with no gene match: 12. CDR3 in DNA: TGCGCCAGCAGCTTGAGAACGGGACAGCGGTCCAACACCTTC. It translates to CASSLRTGQRSNTF.

The genes are TRBV28 and TRBJ1-5, with 7 bases matching TRBD1. V trimming: 6 bases; J trimming: 6 bases; junction bases outside the gene matches: 5. CDR1 MDHEN and CDR2 SYDVKM come from the germline V gene. The CDR3 length is 13 residues. This CDR3 is CASREGAFQPQHF. The CDR3 nucleotides are TGTGCCAGCAGAGAGGGGGCATTTCAGCCCCAGCATTTT. The variable domain in full, with the rest retrieved from reference TRBV28 and TRBJ1-5, is DVKVTQSSRYLVKRTGEKVFLECVQDMDHENMFWYRQDPGLGLRLIYFSYDVKMKEKGDIPEGYSVSREKKERFSLILESASTNQTSMYLCASREGAFQPQHFGDGTRLSIL.

Only a few counts were recorded for this clonotype. An end of the junction differs from the germline gene, which may be a read error. The chain has TRBV6-6 and TRBJ2-4; D gene uncertain. There are 13 residues in the CDR3. The germline V gene encodes CDR1 MNHNY and CDR2 SVGAGI (reference sequence). The CDR3 DNA reads as TGTGCCACCAGTTCTTCCCCCAAAAACATTCAGTACTTC. It specifies CATSSSPKNIQYF.

This rearrangement joins TRBV12-5 to TRBJ1-6; D remains ambiguous. V gave up 5 bases and J gave up 0 bases, with 20 bases separating them. There are 19 residues in the CDR3. CDR1 is LGHNT, CDR2 FRNRAP, per germline. The CDR3 nucleotides read TGTGCTAGTGGTGATAACCATGCGGACGGGCCCTCCTATAATTCACCCCTCCACTTT. This encodes CASGDNHADGPSYNSPLHF. Together with reference TRBV12-5 and TRBJ1-6, the CDR3 gives the full variable domain: DARVTQTPRHKVTEMGQEVTMRCQPILGHNTVFWYRQTMMQGLELLAYFRNRAPLDDSGMPKDRFSAEMPDATLATLKIQPSEPRDSAVYFCASGDNHADGPSYNSPLHFGNGTRLTVT.

This clonotype was picked up a small number of times. This chain uses TRBV9 with TRBJ2-2; the D is unclear. V gave up 0 bases and J gave up 5 bases, with 8 bases separating them. The CDR3 length is 14 residues. Germline CDR1 reads SGDLS; CDR2 reads YYNGEE. CDR3 loop: CASSVVMTTGELFF. The CDR3 DNA reads TGTGCCAGCAGCGTAGTCATGACTACCGGGGAGCTGTTTTTT.

J is TRBJ1-5 and V is TRBV20-1, with unresolved D. The V gene lost 3 bases and the J gene lost 0 bases, with 9 bases spanning the gap. The CDR3 loop spans 14 amino acids. Germline V gene sequence: CDR1 DFQATT, CDR2 SNEGSKA (reference sequence). The CDR3 here is CSASKGSSNQPQHF. In DNA form, the CDR3 reads TGCAGTGCTAGTAAGGGTTCTAGCAATCAGCCCCAGCATTTT.

This clonotype was picked up a small number of times. The J gene is TRBJ2-5, the V gene TRBV20-1; D tentatively reads TRBD1 or TRBD2 (5 bases each). The J call may be mistaken, given a closer DNA end match to TRBJ2-7. Germline V gives CDR1 DFQATT, CDR2 SNEGSKA (reference sequence). The CDR3 spans 15 residues. The CDR3 nucleotides read TGCAGTGCTAGAACCCCTCTACTAGGGGTCTACGAGCAGTACTTC. Translation gives CSARTPLLGVYEQYF.

The CDR3 sequence: CASSQEGDRDQPQHF. In DNA, the CDR3 is TGTGCCAGCAGCCAAGAGGGGGATCGGGACCAGCCCCAGCATTTT. V is TRBV4-2 and J is TRBJ1-5; D possibly corresponds to TRBD1 (5 bases). CDR3 size: 15 residues. V lost 0 bases and J lost 7, with 13 bases in between. Germline lookup yields CDR1 LGHNA and CDR2 YNFKEQ.

The rearrangement joins TRBV20-1 to TRBJ1-2; D is unresolved. The CDR3 has 9 amino acids. V dropped 3 bases and J dropped 7 bases, with 3 bases sitting between them. Germline V gene lookup returns CDR1 DFQATT and CDR2 SNEGSKA (reference sequence). The CDR3 sequence is CSASCGYTF. The CDR3 DNA is TGCAGTGCTAGTTGTGGCTACACCTTC.

This clonotype was seen a single time. V and J are TRBV13 and TRBJ2-1; 10 bases line up with TRBD1. The CDR3 runs 15 residues. The germline gives CDR1 PRHDT, CDR2 FYEKMQ (reference sequence). The J segment lost 6 bases and the V segment lost 3 bases, leaving 5 bases of the junction unmatched. As DNA, the CDR3 is TGTGCCAGCAGCTTCTCCGGGACAGGGGTCAATGAGCAGTTCTTC. The encoded protein is CASSFSGTGVNEQFF.

This clonotype was observed a handful of times. The rearrangement uses TRBV3-1 and TRBJ2-5; TRBD2 agrees at 7 bases. The CDR3 runs to 16 residues. The germline CDR1 and CDR2 sequences are LGHDT and YNNKEL (reference sequence). The V segment lost 0 bases and the J segment 3 bases; nucleotides outside the gene matches: 7. CDR3 residues: CASSQEGLAEKETQYF. In nucleotides, the CDR3 is TGTGCCAGCAGCCAAGAAGGGCTAGCGGAAAAAGAGACCCAGTACTTC.

The chain joins TRBV29-1 to TRBJ1-3, with 10 bases fitting TRBD1. V lost 6 bases and J lost 3; bases outside the gene matches: 2. The CDR3 has 13 residues. From germline, CDR1 is SQVTM and CDR2 ANQGSEA. Here the CDR3 reads CSVGTGVGNTIYF. The CDR3 nucleotides are TGCAGCGTCGGGACAGGGGTTGGAAACACCATATATTTT.

The genes are TRBV12-3 or TRBV12-4 and TRBJ1-2; 7 positions match TRBD1. The CDR3 totals 15 residues. V shed 3 bases, J shed 11 bases, and the junction held 15 bases outside the gene matches. The CDR3 coding sequence is TGTGCCAGCAGTTTTAGGGGGTCGTACAGGGGTAGTTACACCTTC. Amino acid sequence: CASSFRGSYRGSYTF.

This clonotype has just a few counts. V and J are TRBV5-1 and TRBJ2-3, with 9 bases that match TRBD2. J was trimmed by 2 bases and V by 4 bases; bases with no gene match: 8. The CDR3 sequence is 16 residues long. In germline, CDR1 is SGHRS, CDR2 YFSETQ. The CDR3: CASSRGGAVHTDTQYF. Here the CDR3 DNA reads TGCGCCAGCAGCCGCGGGGGGGCAGTTCACACAGATACGCAGTATTTT.

The V and J genes are TRBV7-6 and TRBJ2-1; 7 nucleotides match TRBD2. Germline V gene sequence: CDR1 SGHVS, CDR2 FNYEAQ. Trimming took 1 base from V and 8 from J; bases not matched to a gene: 5. This CDR3 is built from 14 residues. This CDR3 is CASSLDWGGYEQFF. For the CDR3, the DNA is TGTGCCAGCAGCTTAGACTGGGGGGGGTATGAGCAGTTCTTC.

The rearrangement uses TRBV7-2 and TRBJ1-4; D remains unclear. Looked up from germline, CDR1 is SGHTA and CDR2 is FQGNSA. Trimming took off 5 bases at V and 4 bases at J, with 14 bases between the two ends. This CDR3 is 15 amino acids long. The CDR3 DNA sequence: TGTGCCAGCAGCCGAGAAGGAATTCTTAATGAAAAACTGTTTTTT. It translates to CASSREGILNEKLFF.

The table lists this clonotype with a few counts. This sequence joins TRBV7-2 and TRBJ2-3, with 10 bases matching TRBD2. This CDR3 comprises 15 residues. Trimming removed 2 bases from V and 6 bases from J; junction bases left unmatched: 5. Germline CDR1 SGHTA, CDR2 FQGNSA. Here the CDR3 DNA reads TGTGCCAGCAGCTTAATTAGCGGGGGGTCTGATACGCAGTATTTT. Protein sequence: CASSLISGGSDTQYF.

Concerning this clonotype: A read error may explain this, as a much larger clone is one base away. This sequence joins TRBV6-5 and TRBJ2-4, with TRBD2 matching over 7 bases. The DNA end favors TRBJ2-7, so the J call may be wrong. Germline loops: CDR1 MNHEY, CDR2 SVGAGI. The CDR3 has 14 residues. The CDR3, as DNA: TGTGCCAGCAGCCGAGAGCGGGATCTTTACGAGCAGTACTTC. Translating it yields CASSRERDLYEQYF.

The V and J genes are TRBV20-1 and TRBJ2-7; 8 bases fit TRBD1. CDR3 length: 16 amino acids. The germline gives CDR1 DFQATT, CDR2 SNEGSKA (reference sequence). V lost 0 bases to trimming and J lost 3 bases; unmatched junction nucleotides: 10. The CDR3 reads CSARDETGTGFYEQYF. The CDR3, as DNA: TGCAGTGCTAGAGACGAGACCGGGACAGGCTTCTACGAGCAGTACTTC.